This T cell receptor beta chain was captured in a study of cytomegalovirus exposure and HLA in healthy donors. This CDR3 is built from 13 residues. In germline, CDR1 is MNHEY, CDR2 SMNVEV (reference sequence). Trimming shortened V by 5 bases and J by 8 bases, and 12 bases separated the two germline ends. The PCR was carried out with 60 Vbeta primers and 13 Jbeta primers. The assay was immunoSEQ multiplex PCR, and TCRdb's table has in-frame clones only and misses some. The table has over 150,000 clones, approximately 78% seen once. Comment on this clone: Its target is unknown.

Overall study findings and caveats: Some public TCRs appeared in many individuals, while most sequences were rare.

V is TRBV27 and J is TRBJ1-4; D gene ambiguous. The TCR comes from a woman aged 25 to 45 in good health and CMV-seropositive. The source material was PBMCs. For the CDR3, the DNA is TGTGCCAGCAGTCCTCCAAGAGCGGAAAAACTGTTTTTT. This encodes CASSPPRAEKLFF. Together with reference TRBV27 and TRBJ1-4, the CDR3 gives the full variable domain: EAQVTQNPRYLITVTGKKLTVTCSQNMNHEYMSWYRQDPGLGLRQIYYSMNVEVTDKGDVPEGYKVSRKEKRNFPLILESPSPNQTSLYFCASSPPRAEKLFFGSGTQLSVL.